Below are 27 T cell receptor beta chains sequenced from a single sample in a study of beta chain features in type 1 diabetes. The authors reverse transcribed all of the isolated RNA, so sequencing captured expressed TCRB transcripts. This table comes from immunoSEQ multiplex PCR, and its TCRdb copy is limited to in-frame clones, with some not included. The sample lists 130,000 to 150,000 clones; around 9.3% were seen once. The sequenced sample consisted of naive CD4+ T cells from blood. Receptors originate from a man in his late teens or twenties in good health.

The chain is built from TRBV30 and TRBJ2-7, with 7 nucleotides matching TRBD1. Trimming cost V 4 bases and J 2 bases; bases outside gene matches: 5. Germline V gene sequence: CDR1 GTSNPN, CDR2 SVGIG (reference sequence). The CDR3 consists of 13 residues. This CDR3 is CAWKGGQPYEQYF. The CDR3 DNA is TGTGCCTGGAAAGGGGGACAGCCCTACGAGCAGTACTTC.

This clone has a handful of counts. The chain has TRBV7-2 and TRBJ2-7; TRBD2 matches 8 bases. The CDR3 spans 14 residues. Trimming took 6 bases from V and 3 from J; bases not matched to a gene: 7. CDR1 is SGHTA, CDR2 FQGNSA, per germline. In nucleotides, the CDR3 is TGTGCCAGCAGTTCTGTAGCGGGGAGCTACGAGCAGTACTTC. Translation gives CASSSVAGSYEQYF.

This clone was recorded a few times. The chain carries TRBV4-2 and TRBJ2-1, with TRBD2 identical over 11 bases. V lost 6 bases and J lost 6; bases outside the gene matches: 7. The CDR3 is 15 amino acids. Germline V gene lookup returns CDR1 LGHNA and CDR2 YNFKEQ. The CDR3 sequence: CASRLGLAAINEQFF. The CDR3 DNA reads TGTGCCAGCAGATTGGGACTAGCGGCTATCAATGAGCAGTTCTTC.

This clone has a handful of counts. The genes are TRBV7-9 and TRBJ2-1, with D perhaps matching TRBD1 (6 bases). Trimming took off 5 bases at V and 0 bases at J, with 11 bases between the two ends. Looked up from germline, CDR1 is SEHNR and CDR2 is FQNEAQ (reference sequence). This CDR3 spans 15 amino acids. CDR3 sequence: CASSPQGRSYNEQFF. CDR3 DNA sequence: TGTGCCAGCAGCCCACAGGGCCGCTCCTACAATGAGCAGTTCTTC.

The chain combines TRBV7-3 with TRBJ2-3, with 11 bases fitting TRBD2. This CDR3 spans 18 amino acids. V was clipped by 0 bases and J by 7 bases; unmatched bases: 12. Looked up from germline, CDR1 is SGHTA and CDR2 is FQGTGA. The DNA of the CDR3 is TGTGCCAGCAGCTTAACCGGTAGCGGGGGGGCCATGAGATATACGCAGTATTTT. This gives the protein CASSLTGSGGAMRYTQYF.

This chain joins TRBV20-1 and TRBJ1-4; the D is unclear. The CDR3 contains 11 residues. The V gene's germline CDR1 is DFQATT and CDR2 SNEGSKA (reference sequence). CDR3 loop: CGGRFWEKLFF. The CDR3 bases are TGCGGAGGCAGATTTTGGGAAAAACTGTTTTTT.

The V call is TRBV5-4, the J call TRBJ2-2; no definite D call. Per germline, CDR1 SGHNT and CDR2 YYREEE (reference sequence). The CDR3 is made up of 10 amino acids. The germline V and J ends were trimmed by 9 bases and 4 bases, with 4 bases remaining between them. For the CDR3, the DNA is TGTGCCATCGGCACCGGGGAGCTGTTTTTT. It codes for CAIGTGELFF.

This clone has just one count. V and J are TRBV7-2 and TRBJ2-1, with TRBD1 as a possible D gene (6 bases). V gave up 2 bases and J gave up 1 base, with 9 bases separating them. Per germline, CDR1 SGHTA and CDR2 FQGNSA. The CDR3 consists of 15 residues. The CDR3 spells CASSLRQASYNEQFF. CDR3 coding DNA: TGTGCCAGCAGCTTACGACAGGCATCCTACAATGAGCAGTTCTTC.

This rearrangement joins TRBV6-5 to TRBJ2-7; TRBD1 is a possible D gene (5 bases). The V and J ends lost 0 bases and 9 bases respectively, with 21 bases between them. The CDR3 loop spans 16 amino acids. Looked up from germline, CDR1 is MNHEY and CDR2 is SVGAGI. In DNA form, the CDR3 reads TGTGCCAGCAGTTACTCGATCCTCAGGGTCGCTAACGTGCAGTACTTC. It yields the protein CASSYSILRVANVQYF.

This clone was picked up a small number of times. The rearrangement links TRBV6-5 to TRBJ1-2; 9 nucleotides match TRBD1. The CDR3 runs 14 residues. J gave up 7 bases and V 6 bases, and 9 bases lay outside the gene matches. Germline CDR1 reads MNHEY; CDR2 reads SVGAGI. The CDR3 region is CASRGGDRGGGYTF. The CDR3 coding sequence is TGTGCCAGCAGAGGCGGCGACAGGGGGGGTGGCTACACCTTC.

This clone showed up just a few times. This sequence joins TRBV7-2 and TRBJ2-7; 8 nucleotides align to TRBD1. The CDR3 runs to 14 residues. Germline values: CDR1 SGHTA, CDR2 FQGNSA. The ends lost 5 bases at V and 3 bases at J; junction bases unmatched: 6. Here the CDR3 DNA reads TGTGCCAGCAGCCTGCCCACAGGGGGCTACGAGCAGTACTTC. Amino acids: CASSLPTGGYEQYF.

This clone was seen at least ten times. The CDR3 loop is CASSQDLAKNIQYF. Here the CDR3 DNA reads TGTGCCAGCAGCCAAGACCTAGCCAAAAACATTCAGTACTTC. This chain joins TRBV4-2 and TRBJ2-4; D is uncertain. This CDR3 has 14 amino acids. V lost 0 bases and J lost 0, with 3 bases in between. Germline lookup yields CDR1 LGHNA and CDR2 YNFKEQ.

This clone was seen only a few times. V is TRBV18 and J is TRBJ2-7; D is unclear. From germline, CDR1 is KGHSH and CDR2 LQKENI. The CDR3 has 14 residues. The V end lost 3 bases, the J end lost 1 base, and 10 bases lay between the germline ends. The CDR3 DNA follows: TGTGCCAGCTCACCGGCTTCAGGATCCTACGAGCAGTACTTC. It yields the protein CASSPASGSYEQYF.

This chain links TRBV7-2 with TRBJ2-1, with 8 bases lining up with TRBD2. The CDR3 length is 15 residues. Trimming took 5 bases from V and 10 from J; bases not matched to a gene: 13. In germline, CDR1 is SGHTA, CDR2 FQGNSA. The CDR3 sequence is CASSPSPGGPGEQFF. The CDR3 nucleotides are TGTGCCAGCAGCCCCTCGCCGGGGGGGCCAGGAGAGCAGTTCTTC.

The V gene is TRBV5-1, the J gene TRBJ2-7; D gene ambiguous. In germline, CDR1 is SGHRS, CDR2 YFSETQ. The V and J ends lost 4 bases and 2 bases respectively, with 13 bases between them. The CDR3 runs to 14 residues. Here the CDR3 reads CASSTVRSAYEQYF. The DNA for the CDR3 is TGCGCCAGCAGCACAGTGCGTAGTGCCTACGAGCAGTACTTC.

The gene calls are TRBV4-1 and TRBJ2-5; 15 nucleotides line up with TRBD2. J gave up 7 bases and V 1 base, and 10 bases lay outside the gene matches. Germline assignment: CDR1 MGHRA and CDR2 YSYEKL. The length of the CDR3 is 18 residues. This chain's CDR3 is CASSQAGLAGGSLGTQYF. The CDR3 DNA is TGCGCCAGCAGCCAAGCGGGACTAGCGGGGGGTTCTTTAGGGACCCAGTACTTC.

V is TRBV7-2 and J is TRBJ2-1, with a tentative D call TRBD2 (6 bases). V shed 5 bases and J shed 1 base, with 12 bases lying between them. CDR1 and CDR2 (germline): SGHTA, FQGNSA. The length of the CDR3 is 15 residues. CDR3 sequence: CASSLLAGSYNEQFF. The CDR3 DNA follows: TGTGCCAGCAGCCTATTGGCGGGGTCCTACAATGAGCAGTTCTTC.

This clone came up a few times. The gene calls are TRBV7-2 and TRBJ2-5; 10 bases match TRBD2. Germline V gene data show CDR1 as SGHTA and CDR2 as FQGNSA. After removal of 1 base from V and 2 bases from J, the junction contained 10 bases not matched to a gene. The CDR3 is made up of 18 amino acids. DNA of the CDR3: TGTGCCAGCAGCTTAGAGGGAGCGGGGGGGACGAGACAAGAGACCCAGTACTTC. Amino acids: CASSLEGAGGTRQETQYF.

The sample holds a few counts of this clone. V usage is TRBV5-4 and J usage is TRBJ1-1, with TRBD1 identical over 7 bases. Germline V gene data show CDR1 as SGHNT and CDR2 as YYREEE (reference sequence). CDR3 length: 14 amino acids. J lost 5 bases, V lost 1 base, and 5 bases had no gene match. The CDR3 loop reads CASSLTGVGTEAFF. CDR3 bases: TGTGCCAGCAGCTTGACAGGGGTCGGGACTGAAGCTTTCTTT.

The chain links TRBV29-1 to TRBJ1-1, with 7 bases matching TRBD1. With 2 bases clipped from V and 3 bases from J, the junction kept 6 bases outside the gene matches. This CDR3 spans 14 amino acids. The germline V gene has CDR1 SQVTM and CDR2 ANQGSEA. Written as DNA, the CDR3 is TGCAGCGTTGAAAACAGGGGTCGGTACACTGAAGCTTTCTTT. Translated: CSVENRGRYTEAFF.

This clone came up a few times. The rearrangement links TRBV19 to TRBJ1-3; 8 positions match TRBD1. Germline V gene sequence: CDR1 LNHDA, CDR2 SQIVND (reference sequence). J gave up 0 bases and V 10 bases, and 8 bases lay outside the gene matches. The CDR3 is 15 amino acids. The CDR3 DNA reads as TGTGCCACCCAGCCGGGACAGGTCTCTGGAAACACCATATATTTT. Protein: CATQPGQVSGNTIYF.

This chain's CDR3 is CASSRDRNEKLFF. The CDR3 nucleotides read TGTGCCAGCAGTCGGGACAGAAATGAAAAACTGTTTTTT. The chain uses TRBV2 and TRBJ1-4, with 7 bases that match TRBD1. Germline V gene sequence: CDR1 SNHLY, CDR2 FYNNEI. The V and J ends lost 5 bases and 5 bases, in that order; junction bases with no gene match: 2. The CDR3 consists of 13 residues.

This chain joins TRBV6-9 and TRBJ2-1; maybe TRBD2 (5 bases). Trimming shortened V by 4 bases and J by 8 bases, and 12 bases separated the two germline ends. The CDR3 covers 13 residues. The germline V gene encodes CDR1 MNHGY and CDR2 SVAAGI. Written as DNA, the CDR3 is TGTGCCAGCAGTTTCGGGGTTACGGATGAGCAGTTCTTC. Residues: CASSFGVTDEQFF.

This clone has more than one count but fewer than ten. The chain couples TRBV19 to TRBJ2-1; maybe TRBD1 (5 bases). Trimming took 0 bases from V and 8 from J, leaving 5 bases between them. The length of the CDR3 is 12 residues. The germline V gene encodes CDR1 LNHDA and CDR2 SQIVND (reference sequence). The CDR3 coding sequence is TGTGCCAGTAGTATAGAGACAGATGAGCAGTTCTTC. This gives the protein CASSIETDEQFF.

Many counts were recorded for this clone. J is TRBJ2-1 and V is TRBV4-3, with 8 bases matching TRBD1. CDR3 length equals 16 residues. V dropped 4 bases and J dropped 0; count of bases not matched to a gene: 5. In germline, CDR1 is LGHNA, CDR2 YSLEER. The CDR3 region has the DNA TGCGCCAGCAGCCGGGTTGACAGGGGCTCCTACAATGAGCAGTTCTTC. Amino acid sequence: CASSRVDRGSYNEQFF.

The chain is built from TRBV19 and TRBJ2-1; TRBD2 matches 13 bases. This CDR3 region has 17 residues. J was trimmed by 7 bases and V by 2 bases; bases with no gene match: 8. CDR1 LNHDA and CDR2 SQIVND come from the germline V gene (reference sequence). The CDR3 DNA is TGTGCCAGTAGTATATTCCCTGGACTAGCGGGGGCGAATGAGCAGTTCTTC. Translated, it gives CASSIFPGLAGANEQFF.

This clone was seen a few times. The CDR3 coding sequence is TGTGCCAGCAGCTCCCGGACTAGCCCAAGCTCCTACGAGCAGTACTTC. Protein product: CASSSRTSPSSYEQYF. The chain uses TRBV7-9 and TRBJ2-7, with 8 bases lining up with TRBD2. The CDR3 sequence is 16 residues long. V lost 4 bases to trimming and J lost 0 bases; unmatched junction nucleotides: 8. Germline V CDR1 and CDR2: SEHNR, FQNEAQ (reference sequence).